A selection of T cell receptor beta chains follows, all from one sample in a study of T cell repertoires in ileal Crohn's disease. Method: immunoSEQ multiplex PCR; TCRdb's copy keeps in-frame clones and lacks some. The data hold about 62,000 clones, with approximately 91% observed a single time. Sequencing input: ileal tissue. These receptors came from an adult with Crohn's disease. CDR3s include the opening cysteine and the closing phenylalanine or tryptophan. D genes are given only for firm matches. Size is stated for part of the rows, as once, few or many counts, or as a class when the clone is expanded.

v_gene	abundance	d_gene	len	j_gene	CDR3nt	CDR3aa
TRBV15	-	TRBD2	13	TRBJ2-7	TGTGCCACCAGCACTAGCGGCCCCTACGAGCAGTACTTC	CATSTSGPYEQYF
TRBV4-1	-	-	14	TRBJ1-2	TGCGCCAGCAGCCAAGATCGAGGGTTGGGTGGCTACACCTTC	CASSQDRGLGGYTF
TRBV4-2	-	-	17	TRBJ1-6	TGTGCCAGCAGCCAAGATAGTGCGGGGATAAATAATTCACCCCTCCACTTT	CASSQDSAGINNSPLHF
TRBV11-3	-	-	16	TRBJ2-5	TGTGCCAGCAGCTTAGGTTCCTCGCGGCCCCAAGAGACCCAGTACTTC	CASSLGSSRPQETQYF
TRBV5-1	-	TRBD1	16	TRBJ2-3	TGCGCCAGCAGCCCGGGACAGGGGCCTAGCACAGATACGCAGTATTTT	CASSPGQGPSTDTQYF
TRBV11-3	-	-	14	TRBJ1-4	TGTGCCAGCAGCCGAGGGGGATCTAATGAAAAACTGTTTTTT	CASSRGGSNEKLFF
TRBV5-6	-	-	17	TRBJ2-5	TGTGCCAGCAGCCTCACCGTCGTAGCAAGGTATCAAGAGACCCAGTACTTC	CASSLTVVARYQETQYF
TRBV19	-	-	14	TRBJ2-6	TGTGCCAGTAGTACAGGTCCTGGGGCCAACGTCCTGACTTTC	CASSTGPGANVLTF
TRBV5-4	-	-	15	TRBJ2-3	TGTGCCAGCAGCTTGGAGCGGAGTGGGAGATACGTCAAGTATTTT	CASSLERSGRYVKYF
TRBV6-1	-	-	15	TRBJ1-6	TGTGCCAGCAGTGACGTCGCAGGGGCATCCTCACCCCTCCACTTT	CASSDVAGASSPLHF
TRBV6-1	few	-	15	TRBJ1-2	TGTGCCAGCAGTGAAGGTCGGAGCGCTAACTATGGCTACACCTTC	CASSEGRSANYGYTF
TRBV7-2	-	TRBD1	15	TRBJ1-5	TGTGCCAGCAGCAAAGGACAGGGGGCAGACCAGCCCCAGCATTTT	CASSKGQGADQPQHF
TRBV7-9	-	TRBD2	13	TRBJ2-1	TGTGCCAGCAGCGTGATAGCGGGAGCTGAGCAGTTCTTC	CASSVIAGAEQFF
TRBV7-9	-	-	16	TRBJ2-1	TGTGCCAGCAGCTCACCGCGGGGTAGCTCCTACAATGAGCAGTTCTTC	CASSSPRGSSYNEQFF
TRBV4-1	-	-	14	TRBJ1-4	TGCGCCAGCAGCCAAGGGAGACCCGGTGAAAAACTGTTTTTT	CASSQGRPGEKLFF
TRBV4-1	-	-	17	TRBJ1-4	TGCGCCAGCAGCCAAGATGGCACGCCGGGTCTTAAGGAAAAACTGTTTTTT	CASSQDGTPGLKEKLFF
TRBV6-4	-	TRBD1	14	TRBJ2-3	TGTGCCAGCAGTCCAGACAGGGGTCCAGATACGCAGTATTTT	CASSPDRGPDTQYF
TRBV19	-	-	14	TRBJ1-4	TGTGCCAGTAGTCACACAGGGATCGAGGAAAAACTGTTTTTT	CASSHTGIEEKLFF
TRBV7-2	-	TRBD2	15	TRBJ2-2	TGTGCCAGCAGCTTAAAGATGGGCGGGAGCGGGGAGCTGTTTTTT	CASSLKMGGSGELFF
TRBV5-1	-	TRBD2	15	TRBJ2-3	TGCGCCAGCAGCTCCGGGACTAGCGGGGAGGATACGCAGTATTTT	CASSSGTSGEDTQYF
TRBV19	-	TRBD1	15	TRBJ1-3	TGTGCCAGTAGTGCCACGGGACAGGGGGTCAACACCATATATTTT	CASSATGQGVNTIYF
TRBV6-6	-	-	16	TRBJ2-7	TGTGCCAGCAGTTATCTTTCGGGACTCCAAGACTACGAGCAGTACTTC	CASSYLSGLQDYEQYF
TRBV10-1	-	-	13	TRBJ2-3	TGCGCCAGTTCAGTAGCCAGCACAGATACGCAGTATTTT	CASSVASTDTQYF
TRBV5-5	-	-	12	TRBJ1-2	TGTGCCAGCAGCTTTTCGACAGATGGCTACACCTTC	CASSFSTDGYTF
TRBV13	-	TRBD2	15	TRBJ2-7	TGTGCCAGCAGCCCAAGACTAGCGGGAACCTACGAGCAGTACTTC	CASSPRLAGTYEQYF
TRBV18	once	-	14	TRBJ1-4	TGTGCCAGCTCACCAGGGGGGACTAATGAAAAACTGTTTTTT	CASSPGGTNEKLFF
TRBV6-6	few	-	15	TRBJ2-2	TGTGCCAGCAGTTACTTGGGAGGTGACACCGGGGAGCTGTTTTTT	CASSYLGGDTGELFF
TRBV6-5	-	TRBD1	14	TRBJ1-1	TGTGCCAGCAGTTACACCAGGACAGGGCGGAAAGCTTTCTTT	CASSYTRTGRKAFF
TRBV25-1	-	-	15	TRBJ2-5	TGTGCCAGCAGTGAATACGGCAGGCCAAGGGAGACCCAGTACTTC	CASSEYGRPRETQYF
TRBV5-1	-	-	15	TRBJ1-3	TGCGCCAGCAGCCGGGGTGAGGGAACTGGAAACACCATATATTTT	CASSRGEGTGNTIYF
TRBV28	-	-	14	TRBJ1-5	TGTGCCAGTCGGCCGGTGGGGGGAAATCAGCCCCAGCATTTT	CASRPVGGNQPQHF
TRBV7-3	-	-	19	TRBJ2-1	TGTGCCAGCAGCTTAAGGCTAGCGAACCCTTTAAGCTCCTACAATGAGCAGTTCTTC	CASSLRLANPLSSYNEQFF
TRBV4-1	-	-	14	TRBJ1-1	TGCGCCAGCAGCCACAAGCTTACTGGGGGGGAAGCTTTCTTT	CASSHKLTGGEAFF
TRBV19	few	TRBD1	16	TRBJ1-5	TGTGCCAGTAGTATGAAAGGGACAGGGATTGGTGGGCCCCAGCATTTT	CASSMKGTGIGGPQHF
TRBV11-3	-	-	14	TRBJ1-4	TGTGCCAGCAGCGGAGGCGGATCTAATGAAAAACTGTTTTTT	CASSGGGSNEKLFF
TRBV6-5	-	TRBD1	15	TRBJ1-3	TGTGCCAGCAGTTATAGGAGGGGGCCTGGAAACACCATATATTTT	CASSYRRGPGNTIYF
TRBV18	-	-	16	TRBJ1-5	TGTGCCAGCTCACAAGTGGTCCCAGGGACTGGGCAGCCCCAGCATTTT	CASSQVVPGTGQPQHF